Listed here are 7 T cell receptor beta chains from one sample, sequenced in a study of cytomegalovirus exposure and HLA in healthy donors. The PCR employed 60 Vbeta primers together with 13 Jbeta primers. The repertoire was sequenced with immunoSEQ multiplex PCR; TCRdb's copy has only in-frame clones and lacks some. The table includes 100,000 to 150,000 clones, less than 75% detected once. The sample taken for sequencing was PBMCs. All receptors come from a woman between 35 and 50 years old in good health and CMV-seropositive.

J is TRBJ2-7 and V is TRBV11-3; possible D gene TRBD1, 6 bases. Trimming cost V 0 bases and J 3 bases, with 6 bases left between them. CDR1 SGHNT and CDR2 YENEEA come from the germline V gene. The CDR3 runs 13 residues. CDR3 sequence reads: CASSLEQGYEQYF. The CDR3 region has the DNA TGTGCCAGCAGCTTAGAACAGGGCTACGAGCAGTACTTC.

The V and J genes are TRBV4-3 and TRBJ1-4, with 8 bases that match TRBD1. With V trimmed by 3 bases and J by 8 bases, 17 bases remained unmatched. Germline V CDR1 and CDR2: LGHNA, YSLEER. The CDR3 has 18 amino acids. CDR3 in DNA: TGCGCCAGCAGCCAGCAAACCCCGTCCGGGACAGGCCCCGAAAAACTGTTTTTT. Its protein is CASSQQTPSGTGPEKLFF.

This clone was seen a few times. The CDR3 bases are TGTGCCAGCAGCACCACGACAGGCCCCGACCCCTACAATGAGCAGTTCTTC. This sequence encodes CASSTTTGPDPYNEQFF. The chain has TRBV7-9 and TRBJ2-1, with D perhaps matching TRBD1 (6 bases). V was shortened by 5 bases and J by 2 bases, with 19 bases between the two germline ends. The length of the CDR3 is 17 residues. Germline V gene lookup returns CDR1 SEHNR and CDR2 FQNEAQ (reference sequence).

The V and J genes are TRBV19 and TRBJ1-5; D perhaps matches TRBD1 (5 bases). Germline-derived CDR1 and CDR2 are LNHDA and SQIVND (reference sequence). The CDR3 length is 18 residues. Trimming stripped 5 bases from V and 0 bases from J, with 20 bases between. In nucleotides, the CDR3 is TGTGCCAGTAGTGGATGGGTTGGGGCCTCAACTAGCAATCAGCCCCAGCATTTT. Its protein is CASSGWVGASTSNQPQHF.

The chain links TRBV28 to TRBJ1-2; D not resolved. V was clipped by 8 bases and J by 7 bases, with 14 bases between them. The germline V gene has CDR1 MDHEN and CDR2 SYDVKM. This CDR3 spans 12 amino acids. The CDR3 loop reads CASVKRPVGYTF. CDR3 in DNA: TGTGCCAGCGTAAAGAGGCCGGTTGGCTACACCTTC.

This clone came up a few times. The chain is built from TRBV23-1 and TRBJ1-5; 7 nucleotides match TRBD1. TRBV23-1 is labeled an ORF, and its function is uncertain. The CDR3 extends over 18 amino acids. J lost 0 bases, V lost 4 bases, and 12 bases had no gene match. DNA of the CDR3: TGCGCCAGCAGTCTTCGGGGCAGGGGGACGTATAGCAATCAGCCCCAGCATTTT. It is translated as CASSLRGRGTYSNQPQHF.

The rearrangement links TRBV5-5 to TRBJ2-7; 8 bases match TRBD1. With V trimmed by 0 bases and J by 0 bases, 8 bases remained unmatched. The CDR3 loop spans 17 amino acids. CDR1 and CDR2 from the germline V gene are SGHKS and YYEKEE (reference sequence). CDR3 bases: TGTGCCAGCAGCTTGGACAGGGGGTTAACGAGCTCCTACGAGCAGTACTTC. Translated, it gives CASSLDRGLTSSYEQYF.